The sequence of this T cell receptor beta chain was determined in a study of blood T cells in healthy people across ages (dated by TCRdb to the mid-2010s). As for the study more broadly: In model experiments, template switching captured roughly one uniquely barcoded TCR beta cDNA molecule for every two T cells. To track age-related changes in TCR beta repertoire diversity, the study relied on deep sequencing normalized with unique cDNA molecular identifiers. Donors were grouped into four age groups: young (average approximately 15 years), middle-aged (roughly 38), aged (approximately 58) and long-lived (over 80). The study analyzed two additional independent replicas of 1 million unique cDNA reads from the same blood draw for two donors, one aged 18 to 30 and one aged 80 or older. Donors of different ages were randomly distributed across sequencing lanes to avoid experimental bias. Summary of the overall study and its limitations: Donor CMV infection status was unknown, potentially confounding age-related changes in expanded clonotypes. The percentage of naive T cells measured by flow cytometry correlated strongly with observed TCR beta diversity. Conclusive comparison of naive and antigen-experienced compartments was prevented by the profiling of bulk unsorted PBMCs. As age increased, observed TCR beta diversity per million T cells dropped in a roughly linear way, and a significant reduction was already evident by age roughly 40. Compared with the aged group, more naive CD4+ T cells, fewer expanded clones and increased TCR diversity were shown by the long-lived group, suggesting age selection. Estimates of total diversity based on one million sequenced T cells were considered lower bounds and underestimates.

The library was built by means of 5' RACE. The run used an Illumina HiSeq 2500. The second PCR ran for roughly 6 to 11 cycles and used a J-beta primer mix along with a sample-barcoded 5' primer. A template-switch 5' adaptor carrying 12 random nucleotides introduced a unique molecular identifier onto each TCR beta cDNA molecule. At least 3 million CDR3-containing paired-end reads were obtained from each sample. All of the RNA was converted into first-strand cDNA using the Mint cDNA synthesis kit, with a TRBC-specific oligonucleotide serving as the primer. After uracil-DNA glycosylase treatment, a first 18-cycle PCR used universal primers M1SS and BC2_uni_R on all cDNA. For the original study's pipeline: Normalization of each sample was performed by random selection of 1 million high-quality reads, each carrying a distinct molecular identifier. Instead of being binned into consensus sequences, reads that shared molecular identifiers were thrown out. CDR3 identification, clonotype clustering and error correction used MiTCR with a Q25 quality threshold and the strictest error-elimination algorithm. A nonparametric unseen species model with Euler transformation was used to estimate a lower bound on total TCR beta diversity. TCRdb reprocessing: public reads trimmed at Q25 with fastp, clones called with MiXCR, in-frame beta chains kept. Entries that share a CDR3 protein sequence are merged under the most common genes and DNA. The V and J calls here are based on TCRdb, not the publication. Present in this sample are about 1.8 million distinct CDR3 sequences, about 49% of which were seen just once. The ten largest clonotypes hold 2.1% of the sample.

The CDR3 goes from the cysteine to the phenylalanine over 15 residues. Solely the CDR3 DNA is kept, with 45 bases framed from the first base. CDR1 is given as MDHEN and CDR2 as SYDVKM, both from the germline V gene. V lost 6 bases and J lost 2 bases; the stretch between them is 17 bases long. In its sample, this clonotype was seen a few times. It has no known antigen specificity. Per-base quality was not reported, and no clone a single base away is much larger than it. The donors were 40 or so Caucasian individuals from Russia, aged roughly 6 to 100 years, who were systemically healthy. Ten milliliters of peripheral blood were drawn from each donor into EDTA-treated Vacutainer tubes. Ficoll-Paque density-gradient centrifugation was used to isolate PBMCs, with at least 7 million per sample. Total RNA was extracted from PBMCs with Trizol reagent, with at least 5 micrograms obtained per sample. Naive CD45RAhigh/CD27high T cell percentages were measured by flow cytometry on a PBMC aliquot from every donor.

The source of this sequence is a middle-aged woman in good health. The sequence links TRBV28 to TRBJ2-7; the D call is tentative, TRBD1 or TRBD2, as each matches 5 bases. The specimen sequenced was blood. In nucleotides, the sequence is TGTGCCAGCAGGAGAGGGGATACGGGGACCTACGAGCAGTACTTC. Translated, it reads CASRRGDTGTYEQYF.